The 5 T cell receptor beta chains below all came from one sample that was sequenced in a study of OX40 agonist ivuxolimab in advanced cancers. TCRdb keeps only in-frame clones here, not all; method: immunoSEQ multiplex PCR. Here the sample spans 52,000 or so clones, around nine tenths being singletons. This sample comprised CD4+ or CD8+ T cells sorted from blood, obtained in a trial of the OX40 agonist ivuxolimab. The receptor set was obtained from an adult with an advanced solid tumor such as melanoma, head and neck, liver or kidney cancer.

The V gene is TRBV18, the J gene TRBJ1-1, with 7 bases matching TRBD1. Germline loops: CDR1 KGHSH, CDR2 LQKENI. The CDR3 spans 15 residues. V was pared by 3 bases and J by 5 bases, with 9 bases of the junction left unmatched. CDR3 in DNA: TGTGCCAGCTCACCCCTAGGGGGCCGAGGGACTGAAGCTTTCTTT. Its protein is CASSPLGGRGTEAFF.

V is TRBV5-1 and J is TRBJ1-1; D is ambiguous. Per germline, CDR1 SGHRS and CDR2 YFSETQ. Trimming stripped 4 bases from V and 0 bases from J, with 16 bases between. The CDR3 runs to 16 residues. The CDR3 sequence: CASSRGPDLLNTEAFF. In DNA form, the CDR3 reads TGCGCCAGCAGCCGCGGACCGGACTTATTGAACACTGAAGCTTTCTTT.

This clone has more than one count but fewer than ten. This chain joins TRBV19 and TRBJ1-1, with TRBD1 as a possible D gene (5 bases). Germline CDR1 reads LNHDA; CDR2 reads SQIVND (reference sequence). The CDR3 has 14 residues. V dropped 0 bases and J dropped 6 bases, with 11 bases sitting between them. CDR3 DNA: TGTGCCAGTAGTATAGAGGGGCTCGGGCCTGAAGCTTTCTTT. It codes for CASSIEGLGPEAFF. Drawing the rest from reference TRBV19 and TRBJ1-1, the complete variable domain is DGGITQSPKYLFRKEGQNVTLSCEQNLNHDAMYWYRQDPGQGLRLIYYSQIVNDFQKGDIAEGYSVSREKKESFPLTVTSAQKNPTAFYLCASSIEGLGPEAFFGQGTRLTVV.

The chain joins TRBV6-6 to TRBJ1-5; perhaps TRBD1 as D (5 bases). Trimming removed 5 bases from V and 6 bases from J, with 11 bases in between. There are 13 residues in the CDR3. The germline V gene encodes CDR1 MNHNY and CDR2 SVGAGI (reference sequence). DNA for the CDR3: TGTGCCAGCAGTCAAGGGGCGGGTCAGCCCCAGCATTTT. Residues: CASSQGAGQPQHF.

The chain's CDR3 is CASSMEGQATYEQYF. The CDR3 nucleotides are TGTGCCAGTAGTATGGAGGGACAGGCCACCTACGAGCAGTACTTC. The chain is built from TRBV19 and TRBJ2-7, with 8 bases that match TRBD1. Trimming cost V 3 bases and J 2 bases; bases outside gene matches: 6. The CDR3 runs to 15 residues. Germline V gene sequence: CDR1 LNHDA, CDR2 SQIVND (reference sequence).